This TCR beta chain stems from a study of cytomegalovirus exposure and HLA in healthy donors. It was with 60 Vbeta and 13 Jbeta primers that the PCR ran. TCRdb's copy holds only in-frame clones and misses some; the assay was immunoSEQ multiplex PCR. This sample contains around 88,000 clones. As concerns this clone: As yet, its antigen is unknown.

General study findings and limits: Most of the CMV-associated TCR beta chains (in a later analysis) appeared to be HLA-restricted. The study assumed roughly uniform donor sequencing depth for presence/absence analyses. V- and J-gene trimming of TCR beta was linked (in a later analysis) to a missense DCLRE1C variant.

This receptor was identified in a girl aged 10 to 17 in good health and CMV-seropositive. What was sequenced was PBMCs.

The chain's CDR3 is CASSPRGTDTEAFF. CDR3 DNA sequence: TGTGCCAGCAGCCCCAGGGGCACAGACACTGAAGCTTTCTTT. The chain links TRBV7-6 to TRBJ1-1, with D possibly matching TRBD1 (6 bases). Trimming took off 5 bases at V and 3 bases at J, with 13 bases between the two ends. Germline V CDR1 and CDR2: SGHVS, FNYEAQ. The CDR3 totals 14 residues.